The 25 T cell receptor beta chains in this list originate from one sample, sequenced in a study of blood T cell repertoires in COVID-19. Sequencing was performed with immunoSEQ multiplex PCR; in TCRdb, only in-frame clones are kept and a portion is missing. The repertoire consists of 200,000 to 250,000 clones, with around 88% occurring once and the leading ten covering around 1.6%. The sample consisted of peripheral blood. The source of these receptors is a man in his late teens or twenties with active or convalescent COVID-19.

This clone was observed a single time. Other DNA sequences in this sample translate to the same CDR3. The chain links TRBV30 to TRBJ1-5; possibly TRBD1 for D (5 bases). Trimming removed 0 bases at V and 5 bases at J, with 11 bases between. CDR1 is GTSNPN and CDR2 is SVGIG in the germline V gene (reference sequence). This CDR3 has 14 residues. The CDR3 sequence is CAWSVGGADQPQHF. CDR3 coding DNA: TGTGCCTGGAGTGTAGGAGGGGCCGATCAGCCCCAGCATTTT.

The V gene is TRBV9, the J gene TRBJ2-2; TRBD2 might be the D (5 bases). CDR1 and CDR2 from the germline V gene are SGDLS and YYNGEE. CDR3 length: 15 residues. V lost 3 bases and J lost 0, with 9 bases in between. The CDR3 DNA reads TGTGCCAGCAGCGGGACTCTCGCGAACACCGGGGAGCTGTTTTTT. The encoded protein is CASSGTLANTGELFF. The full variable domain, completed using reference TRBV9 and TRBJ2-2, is DSGVTQTPKHLITATGQRVTLRCSPRSGDLSVYWYQQSLDQGLQFLIQYYNGEERAKGNILERFSAQQFPDLHSELNLSSLELGDSALYFCASSGTLANTGELFFGEGSRLTVL.

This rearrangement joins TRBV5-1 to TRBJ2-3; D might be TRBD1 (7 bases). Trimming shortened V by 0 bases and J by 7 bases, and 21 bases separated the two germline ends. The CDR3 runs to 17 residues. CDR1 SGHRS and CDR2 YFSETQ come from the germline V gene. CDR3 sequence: CASSLAPGGTASNTQYF. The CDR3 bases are TGCGCCAGCAGCTTGGCTCCAGGGGGGACTGCGTCGAATACGCAGTATTTT.

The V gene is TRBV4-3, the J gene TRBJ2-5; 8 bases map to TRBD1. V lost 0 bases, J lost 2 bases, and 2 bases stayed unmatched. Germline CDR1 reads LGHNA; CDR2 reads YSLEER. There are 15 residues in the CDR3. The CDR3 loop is CASSQDYRGQETQYF. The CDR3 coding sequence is TGCGCCAGCAGCCAAGACTACAGGGGGCAAGAGACCCAGTACTTC.

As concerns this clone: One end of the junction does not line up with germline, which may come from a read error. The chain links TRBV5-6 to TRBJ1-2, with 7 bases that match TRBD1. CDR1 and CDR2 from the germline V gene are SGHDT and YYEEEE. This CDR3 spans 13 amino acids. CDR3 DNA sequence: TGTGCCAGCAGCCCGTCGACAGGGCACCCACCTTACTTC. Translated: CASSPSTGHPPYF.

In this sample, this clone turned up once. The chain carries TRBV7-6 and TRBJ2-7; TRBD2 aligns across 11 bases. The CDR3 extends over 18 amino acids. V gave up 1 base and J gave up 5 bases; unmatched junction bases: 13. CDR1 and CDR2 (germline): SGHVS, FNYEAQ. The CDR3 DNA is TGTGCCAGCAGCTTAGTCTTTTTAGCGGGAGGGCCTGTCGACGAGCAGTACTTC. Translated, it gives CASSLVFLAGGPVDEQYF.

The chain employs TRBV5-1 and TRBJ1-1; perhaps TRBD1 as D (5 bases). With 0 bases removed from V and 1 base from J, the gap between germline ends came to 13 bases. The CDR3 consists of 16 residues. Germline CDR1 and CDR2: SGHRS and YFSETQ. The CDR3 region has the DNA TGCGCCAGCAGCTTGGAGGGGTCGGGTTGGAACACTGAAGCTTTCTTT. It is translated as CASSLEGSGWNTEAFF.

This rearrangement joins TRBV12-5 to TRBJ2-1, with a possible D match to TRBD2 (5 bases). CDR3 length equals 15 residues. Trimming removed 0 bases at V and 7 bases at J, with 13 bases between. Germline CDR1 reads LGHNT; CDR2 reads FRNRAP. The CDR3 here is CASGLVPRPGNEQFF. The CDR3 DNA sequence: TGTGCTAGTGGTTTGGTCCCCCGTCCGGGGAATGAGCAGTTCTTC.

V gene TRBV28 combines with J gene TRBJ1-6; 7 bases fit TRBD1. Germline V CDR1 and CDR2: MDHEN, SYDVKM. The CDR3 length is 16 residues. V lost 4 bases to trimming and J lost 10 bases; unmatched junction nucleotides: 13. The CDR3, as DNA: TGTGCCAGCAGTTCCCGGGACAGACGATCAGGGTCACCCCTCCACTTT. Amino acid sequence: CASSSRDRRSGSPLHF.

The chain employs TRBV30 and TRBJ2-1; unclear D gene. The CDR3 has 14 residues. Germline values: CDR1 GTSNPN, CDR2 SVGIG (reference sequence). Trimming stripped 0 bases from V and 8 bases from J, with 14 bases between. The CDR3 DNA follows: TGTGCCTGGAGTGTAGCCCTAGTCATCGATGAGCAGTTCTTC. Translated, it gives CAWSVALVIDEQFF.

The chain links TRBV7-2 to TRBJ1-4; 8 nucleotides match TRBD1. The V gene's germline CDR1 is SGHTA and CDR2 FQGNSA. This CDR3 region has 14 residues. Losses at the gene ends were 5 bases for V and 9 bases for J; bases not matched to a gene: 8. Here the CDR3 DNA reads TGTGCCAGCAGCCACGGACAGGGCGGCAAAAAACTGTTTTTT. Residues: CASSHGQGGKKLFF.

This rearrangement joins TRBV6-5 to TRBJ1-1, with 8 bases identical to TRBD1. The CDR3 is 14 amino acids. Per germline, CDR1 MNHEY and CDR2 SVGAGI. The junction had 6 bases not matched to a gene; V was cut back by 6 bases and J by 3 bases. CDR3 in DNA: TGTGCCAGCAGCCCCCCGGACAGGGACACTGAAGCTTTCTTT. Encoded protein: CASSPPDRDTEAFF.

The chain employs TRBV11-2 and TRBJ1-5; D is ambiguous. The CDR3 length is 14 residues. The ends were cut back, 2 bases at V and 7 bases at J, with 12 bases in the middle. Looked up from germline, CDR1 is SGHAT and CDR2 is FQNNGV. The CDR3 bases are TGTGCCAGCAGCTTAATGGGCAGTTGGCAGCCCCAGCATTTT. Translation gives CASSLMGSWQPQHF.

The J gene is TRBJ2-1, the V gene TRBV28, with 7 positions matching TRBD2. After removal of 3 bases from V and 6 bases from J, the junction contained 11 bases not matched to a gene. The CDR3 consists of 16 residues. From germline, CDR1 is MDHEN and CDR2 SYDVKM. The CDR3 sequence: CASSLLGGSGANEQFF. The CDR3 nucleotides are TGTGCCAGCAGTTTGTTGGGCGGGAGCGGGGCCAATGAGCAGTTCTTC. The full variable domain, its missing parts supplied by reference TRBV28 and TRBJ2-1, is DVKVTQSSRYLVKRTGEKVFLECVQDMDHENMFWYRQDPGLGLRLIYFSYDVKMKEKGDIPEGYSVSREKKERFSLILESASTNQTSMYLCASSLLGGSGANEQFFGPGTRLTVL.

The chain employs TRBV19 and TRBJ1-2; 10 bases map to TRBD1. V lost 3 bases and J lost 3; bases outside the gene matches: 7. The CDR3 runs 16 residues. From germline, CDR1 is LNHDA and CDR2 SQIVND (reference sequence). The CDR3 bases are TGTGCCAGTAGTATGGCAAGGGACAGGGGTGACTATGGCTACACCTTC. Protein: CASSMARDRGDYGYTF.

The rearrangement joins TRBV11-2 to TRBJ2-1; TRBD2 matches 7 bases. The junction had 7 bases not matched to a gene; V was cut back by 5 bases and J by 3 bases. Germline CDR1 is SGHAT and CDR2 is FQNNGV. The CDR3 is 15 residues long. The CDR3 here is CASSIYRDYYNEQFF. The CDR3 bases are TGTGCCAGCAGCATTTACCGGGACTACTACAATGAGCAGTTCTTC. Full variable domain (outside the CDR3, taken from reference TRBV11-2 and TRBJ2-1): EAGVAQSPRYKIIEKRQSVAFWCNPISGHATLYWYQQILGQGPKLLIQFQNNGVVDDSQLPKDRFSAERLKGVDSTLKIQPAKLEDSAVYLCASSIYRDYYNEQFFGPGTRLTVL.

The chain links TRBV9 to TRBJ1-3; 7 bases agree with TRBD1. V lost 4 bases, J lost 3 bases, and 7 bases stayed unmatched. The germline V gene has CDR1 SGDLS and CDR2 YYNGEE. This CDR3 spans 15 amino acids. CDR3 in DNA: TGTGCCAGCAGCAAGGCAGGGGGAAGTGGAAACACCATATATTTT. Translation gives CASSKAGGSGNTIYF.

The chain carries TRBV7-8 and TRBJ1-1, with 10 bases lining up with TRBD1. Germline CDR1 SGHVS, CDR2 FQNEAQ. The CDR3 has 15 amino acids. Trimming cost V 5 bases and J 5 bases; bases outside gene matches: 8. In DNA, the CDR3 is TGTGCCAGCAGCCAATTCGACAGGGGGCTGACTGAAGCTTTCTTT. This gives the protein CASSQFDRGLTEAFF.

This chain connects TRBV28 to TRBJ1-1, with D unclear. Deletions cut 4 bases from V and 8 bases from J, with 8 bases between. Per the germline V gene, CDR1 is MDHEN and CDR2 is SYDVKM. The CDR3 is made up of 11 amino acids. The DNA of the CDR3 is TGTGCCAGCAGTTATGAGTCCGAAGCTTTCTTT. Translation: CASSYESEAFF.

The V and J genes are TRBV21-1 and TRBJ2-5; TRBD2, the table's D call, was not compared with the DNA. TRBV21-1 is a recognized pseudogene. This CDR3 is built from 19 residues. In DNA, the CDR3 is TGTGCCAGCAGCCTAAACTCGGGGTCACTTGGGCTTATATCGGAGACCCAGTACTTC. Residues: CASSLNSGSLGLISETQYF.

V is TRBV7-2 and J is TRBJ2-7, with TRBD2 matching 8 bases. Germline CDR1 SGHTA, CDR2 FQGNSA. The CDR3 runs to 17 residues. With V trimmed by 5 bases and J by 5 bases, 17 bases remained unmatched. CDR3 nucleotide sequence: TGTGCCAGCAGCCCCGCACCCCCGAGGCGGGAGGTTGACGAGCAGTACTTC. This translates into CASSPAPPRREVDEQYF.

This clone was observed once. The CDR3 protein is CASTKREQETQYF. In DNA form, the CDR3 reads TGTGCCAGCACCAAGCGGGAGCAAGAGACCCAGTACTTC. V gene TRBV2 combines with J gene TRBJ2-5; 8 bases agree with TRBD2. Germline trimming cut 7 bases from V and 2 bases from J; bases unmatched to any gene: 3. Germline lookup yields CDR1 SNHLY and CDR2 FYNNEI. The CDR3 totals 13 residues. The complete variable domain, with remaining parts taken from reference TRBV2 and TRBJ2-5, reads EPEVTQTPSHQVTQMGQEVILRCVPISNHLYFYWYRQILGQKVEFLVSFYNNEISEKSEIFDDQFSVERPDGSNFTLKIRSTKLEDSAMYFCASTKREQETQYFGPGTRLLVL.

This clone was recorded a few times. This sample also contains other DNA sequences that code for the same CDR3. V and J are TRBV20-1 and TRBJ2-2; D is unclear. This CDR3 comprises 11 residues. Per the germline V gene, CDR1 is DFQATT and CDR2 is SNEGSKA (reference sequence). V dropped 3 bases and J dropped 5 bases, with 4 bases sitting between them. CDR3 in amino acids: CSASPTGELFF. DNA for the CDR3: TGCAGTGCTAGCCCTACCGGGGAGCTGTTTTTT.

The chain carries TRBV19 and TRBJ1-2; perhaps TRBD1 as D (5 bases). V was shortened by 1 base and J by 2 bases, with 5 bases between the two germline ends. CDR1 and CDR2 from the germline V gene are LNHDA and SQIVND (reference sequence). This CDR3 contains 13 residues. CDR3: CASSIGTNYGYTF. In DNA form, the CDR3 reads TGTGCCAGTAGTATAGGGACAAACTATGGCTACACCTTC.

Here the CDR3 DNA reads TGTGCCAGCAGCCCCCGGACATTCCGCACTGAAGCTTTCTTT. It codes for CASSPRTFRTEAFF. V gene TRBV7-9 combines with J gene TRBJ1-1, with D tentatively TRBD1 (5 bases). This CDR3 region has 14 residues. Germline-derived CDR1 and CDR2 are SEHNR and FQNEAQ (reference sequence). V was pared by 5 bases and J by 4 bases, with 14 bases between.